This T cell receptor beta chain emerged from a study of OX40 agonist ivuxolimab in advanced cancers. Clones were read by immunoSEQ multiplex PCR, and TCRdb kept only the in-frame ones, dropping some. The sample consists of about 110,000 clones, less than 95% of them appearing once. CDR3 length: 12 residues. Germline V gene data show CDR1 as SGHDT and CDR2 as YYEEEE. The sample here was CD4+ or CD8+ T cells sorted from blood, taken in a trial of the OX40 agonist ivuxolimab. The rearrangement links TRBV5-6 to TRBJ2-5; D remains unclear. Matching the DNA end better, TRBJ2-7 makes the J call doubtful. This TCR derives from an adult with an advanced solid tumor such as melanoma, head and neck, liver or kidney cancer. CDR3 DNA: TGTGCCAGCAGCTTGAGTGGGTACGAGCAGTACTTC. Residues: CASSLSGYEQYF.